This T cell receptor (beta chain) was sequenced during a study of cytomegalovirus exposure and HLA in healthy donors. Remarks on this clone: Its specificity is unknown.

The CDR3 contains 13 residues. Per germline, CDR1 SGHTA and CDR2 FQGNSA. The V gene lost 1 base and the J gene lost 6 bases, with 9 bases spanning the gap. PCR was performed using 60 Vbeta and 13 Jbeta primers. Using immunoSEQ multiplex PCR, the repertoire was profiled, and TCRdb retains in-frame clones only, with some absent. The table has around 120,000 clones, around two thirds seen once; the top ten hold just over 8%. Notes on the study in general: There was a cluster of highly shared sequence variants that was likely a sequencing artifact. Presence/absence analyses treated sequencing depth as roughly uniform across donors.

This chain connects TRBV7-2 to TRBJ2-5; the D gene is possibly TRBD2 (6 bases). Sequencing was carried out using PBMCs. This receptor was obtained from a woman aged 40 to 50 in good health and CMV-seropositive. In DNA, the CDR3 is TGTGCCAGCAGCTTAGATGCGGGGAAGACCCAGTACTTC. Encoded protein: CASSLDAGKTQYF.